This T cell receptor beta chain appears in the sequencing data of a study of blood T cell repertoires in COVID-19. Overall study context: Specimens from acute and convalescent COVID-19 originated in the United States, Italy and Spain. Nucleic acid was either cDNA or gDNA, and it came from T cells, B-cell-depleted T cells, or PBMCs.

The CDR3 is 13 amino acids. The V gene lost 5 bases and the J gene lost 1 base, with 7 bases spanning the gap. From germline, CDR1 is SGHTA and CDR2 FQGTGA. As handled by the study authors: Estimated nucleated cell counts came from reference gene primer amplification. Sequenced by immunoSEQ multiplex PCR; TCRdb stores in-frame clones only, minus some. That table furnishes V, J and clone size, whereas the DNA furnished D and trimming. This sample carries roughly 330,000 clones, roughly 90% of them seen once, and the ten largest clones take around 9.9%. One Seattle source followed patients from active infection through their disease course.

The rearrangement uses TRBV7-3 and TRBJ2-3, with D hard to call. This TCR came from a man in his thirties or forties with COVID-19, enrolled during active disease. Sequencing input: peripheral blood. The CDR3 reads CASSPTRTDTQYF. The CDR3 DNA follows: TGTGCCAGCAGCCCTACGCGCACAGATACGCAGTATTTT.